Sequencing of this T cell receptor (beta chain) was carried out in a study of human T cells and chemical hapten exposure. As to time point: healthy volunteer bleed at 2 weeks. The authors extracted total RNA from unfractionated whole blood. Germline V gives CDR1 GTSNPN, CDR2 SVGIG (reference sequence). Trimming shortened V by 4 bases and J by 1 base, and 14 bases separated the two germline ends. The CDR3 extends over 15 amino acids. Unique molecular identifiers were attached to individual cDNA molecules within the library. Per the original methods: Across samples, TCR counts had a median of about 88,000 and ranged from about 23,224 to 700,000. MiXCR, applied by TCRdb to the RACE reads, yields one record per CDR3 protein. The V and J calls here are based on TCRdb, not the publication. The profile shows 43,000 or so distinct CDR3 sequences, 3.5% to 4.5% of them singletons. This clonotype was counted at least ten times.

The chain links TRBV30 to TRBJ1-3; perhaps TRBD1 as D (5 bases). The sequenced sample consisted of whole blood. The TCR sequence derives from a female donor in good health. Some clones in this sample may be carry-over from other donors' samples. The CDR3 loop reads CAWTKGHASGNTIYF. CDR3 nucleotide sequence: TGTGCCTGGACAAAAGGACACGCGTCTGGAAACACCATATATTTT.